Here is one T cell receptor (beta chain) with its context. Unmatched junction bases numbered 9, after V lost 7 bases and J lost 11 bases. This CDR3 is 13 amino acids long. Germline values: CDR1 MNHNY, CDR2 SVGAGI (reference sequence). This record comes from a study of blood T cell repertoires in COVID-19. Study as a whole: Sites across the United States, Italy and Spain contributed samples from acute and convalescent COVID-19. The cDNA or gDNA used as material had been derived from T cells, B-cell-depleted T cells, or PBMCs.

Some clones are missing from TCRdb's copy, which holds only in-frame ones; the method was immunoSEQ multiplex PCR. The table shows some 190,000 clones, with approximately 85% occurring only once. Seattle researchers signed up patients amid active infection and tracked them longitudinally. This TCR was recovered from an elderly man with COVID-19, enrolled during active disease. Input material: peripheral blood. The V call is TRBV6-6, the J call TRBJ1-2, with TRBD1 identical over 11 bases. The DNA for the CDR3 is TGTGCCAGCACCCGGGGGACAGGGGGACCTTACACCTTC. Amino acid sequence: CASTRGTGGPYTF.